These 25 T cell receptor beta chains share one sample of origin, sequenced in a study of cytomegalovirus exposure and HLA in healthy donors. Assay: immunoSEQ multiplex PCR; the TCRdb copy retains only in-frame clones and omits some. The table lists approximately 120,000 clones, over 85% of them singletons. The specimen sequenced was PBMCs. The receptors derive from a woman under 30 in good health and CMV-seronegative.

The V call is TRBV5-1, the J call TRBJ2-4; no clear D gene. Deletions cut 0 bases from V and 8 bases from J, with 12 bases between. Germline V gene sequence: CDR1 SGHRS, CDR2 YFSETQ. The CDR3 has 14 residues. The CDR3: CASSLALGADIQYF. In DNA form, the CDR3 reads TGCGCCAGCAGCTTGGCCCTAGGCGCGGACATTCAGTACTTC.

The chain uses TRBV5-1 and TRBJ1-1; the D gene is possibly TRBD1 (6 bases). V shed 5 bases and J shed 1 base, with 12 bases lying between them. CDR1 is SGHRS, CDR2 YFSETQ, per germline. CDR3 length: 14 amino acids. The CDR3 DNA reads TGCGCCAGCAGGGAACAGGGCTGGAACACTGAAGCTTTCTTT. Its protein is CASREQGWNTEAFF.

The V and J genes are TRBV7-9 and TRBJ2-7; weak D call: TRBD2 (5 bases). In germline, CDR1 is SEHNR, CDR2 FQNEAQ (reference sequence). Trimming pared 2 bases from V and 2 bases from J, leaving 7 bases between. CDR3 size: 13 residues. The CDR3 DNA is TGTGCCAGCAGCTTACGAGCGGCCTACGAGCAGTACTTC. It encodes CASSLRAAYEQYF.

As DNA, the CDR3 is TGTGCCTGGAGCGATAAACAGGAGTATAGCAATCAGCCCCAGCATTTT. Protein: CAWSDKQEYSNQPQHF. J is TRBJ1-5 and V is TRBV30; weak D call: TRBD1 (5 bases). The CDR3 sequence is 16 residues long. V lost 3 bases and J lost 0, with 15 bases in between. Germline CDR1 and CDR2: GTSNPN and SVGIG (reference sequence).

The rearrangement joins TRBV30 to TRBJ1-1; no clear D. The V end lost 3 bases, the J end lost 5 bases, and 19 bases lay between the germline ends. CDR3 length: 15 amino acids. CDR1 GTSNPN and CDR2 SVGIG come from the germline V gene (reference sequence). CDR3 loop: CAWRGVGRGYTEAFF. CDR3 bases: TGTGCCTGGAGGGGTGTAGGGCGCGGGTATACTGAAGCTTTCTTT.

The chain has TRBV19 and TRBJ2-3, with a possible D match to TRBD2 (6 bases). Trimming shortened V by 6 bases and J by 8 bases, and 18 bases separated the two germline ends. Germline CDR1 LNHDA, CDR2 SQIVND (reference sequence). The CDR3 length is 14 residues. CDR3 amino acids: CASSRAGSEGTQYF. The CDR3 DNA reads TGTGCCAGTAGCAGGGCCGGGAGCGAGGGTACGCAGTATTTT.

This sequence joins TRBV6-5 and TRBJ1-2, with 10 positions matching TRBD1. The germline CDR1 and CDR2 sequences are MNHEY and SVGAGI. V was pared by 0 bases and J by 4 bases, with 2 bases of the junction left unmatched. CDR3 length: 15 amino acids. The CDR3 sequence is CASSYSDRGSYGYTF. CDR3 DNA: TGTGCCAGCAGTTACTCGGACAGGGGGAGCTATGGCTACACCTTC.

This rearrangement joins TRBV11-2 to TRBJ2-7; 7 bases map to TRBD2. CDR1 SGHAT and CDR2 FQNNGV come from the germline V gene. J was trimmed by 6 bases and V by 2 bases; bases with no gene match: 10. The CDR3 runs to 15 residues. CDR3 sequence: CASSLRDYFPREQYF. The CDR3 DNA reads TGTGCCAGCAGCTTACGGGACTACTTCCCCCGCGAGCAGTACTTC.

The rearrangement joins TRBV7-9 to TRBJ2-1, with D possibly matching TRBD2 (6 bases). This CDR3 spans 15 amino acids. Germline V gene data show CDR1 as SEHNR and CDR2 as FQNEAQ (reference sequence). Trimming pared 3 bases from V and 10 bases from J, leaving 19 bases between. CDR3 sequence reads: CASSFGLAILIEQFF. CDR3 coding DNA: TGTGCCAGCAGCTTTGGGCTAGCGATACTTATAGAGCAGTTCTTC.

V is TRBV14 and J is TRBJ2-5, with 8 nucleotides matching TRBD1. Trimming took 1 base from V and 4 from J; bases not matched to a gene: 5. The CDR3 covers 15 residues. Germline CDR1 SGHDN, CDR2 FVKESK. CDR3 nucleotides: TGTGCCAGCAGCCAAGGTGGAACAGGGGGAGAGACCCAGTACTTC. This codes for CASSQGGTGGETQYF.

V and J are TRBV2 and TRBJ1-6; no clear D gene. V dropped 7 bases and J dropped 6 bases, with 10 bases sitting between them. This CDR3 has 13 amino acids. The V gene's germline CDR1 is SNHLY and CDR2 FYNNEI. The CDR3 spells CASNSLPNSPLHF. Here the CDR3 DNA reads TGTGCCAGCAACAGCCTACCTAATTCACCCCTCCACTTT.

J is TRBJ2-7 and V is TRBV28, with 9 nucleotides matching TRBD2. CDR3 length: 16 amino acids. Trimming removed 4 bases from V and 4 bases from J; junction bases left unmatched: 11. Germline CDR1 is MDHEN and CDR2 is SYDVKM. CDR3 protein: CASSSSGGREVYEQYF. The DNA for the CDR3 is TGTGCCAGCAGTTCCAGTGGCGGGAGGGAAGTGTACGAGCAGTACTTC.

The J gene is TRBJ2-5, the V gene TRBV2; D might be TRBD1 (6 bases). Germline V CDR1 and CDR2: SNHLY, FYNNEI. The V end was cut by 4 bases, the J end by 1 base, with 13 bases between. The CDR3 is made up of 15 amino acids. The CDR3 loop reads CASSGQGQVQETQYF. The CDR3 DNA reads as TGTGCCAGCAGTGGCCAGGGACAAGTCCAAGAGACCCAGTACTTC.

The chain combines TRBV25-1 with TRBJ2-5; 8 bases line up with TRBD1. The length of the CDR3 is 13 residues. V lost 4 bases, J lost 4 bases, and 2 bases stayed unmatched. Looked up from germline, CDR1 is MGHDK and CDR2 is SYGVNS. The CDR3 protein is CASSVTGGETQYF. The CDR3 region has the DNA TGTGCCAGCAGTGTTACAGGGGGAGAGACCCAGTACTTC.

V is TRBV5-1 and J is TRBJ2-1; possible D gene TRBD1, 6 bases. Trimming took 4 bases from V and 0 from J, leaving 14 bases between them. Looked up from germline, CDR1 is SGHRS and CDR2 is YFSETQ. The CDR3 has 16 amino acids. The CDR3 reads CASSQKRTVSYNEQFF. The CDR3 DNA is TGCGCCAGCAGCCAAAAAAGGACAGTCTCCTACAATGAGCAGTTCTTC. Supplemented by reference TRBV5-1 and TRBJ2-1, the full variable domain reads KAGVTQTPRYLIKTRGQQVTLSCSPISGHRSVSWYQQTPGQGLQFLFEYFSETQRNKGNFPGRFSGRQFSNSRSEMNVSTLELGDSALYLCASSQKRTVSYNEQFFGPGTRLTVL.

The chain recombines TRBV9 with TRBJ1-4; no clear D gene. Per the germline V gene, CDR1 is SGDLS and CDR2 is YYNGEE. The V end lost 0 bases, the J end lost 7 bases, and 13 bases lay between the germline ends. The CDR3 totals 15 residues. CDR3 residues: CASSVVSGSGEKLFF. The DNA for the CDR3 is TGTGCCAGCAGCGTAGTATCTGGGTCAGGTGAAAAACTGTTTTTT. The entire variable domain, with the rest obtained from reference TRBV9 and TRBJ1-4, is as follows: DSGVTQTPKHLITATGQRVTLRCSPRSGDLSVYWYQQSLDQGLQFLIQYYNGEERAKGNILERFSAQQFPDLHSELNLSSLELGDSALYFCASSVVSGSGEKLFFGSGTQLSVL.

The genes are TRBV18 and TRBJ2-1; D remains ambiguous. Per the germline V gene, CDR1 is KGHSH and CDR2 is LQKENI. The CDR3 spans 16 residues. V was cut by 1 base and J by 5 bases, with 15 bases left in between. The DNA of the CDR3 is TGTGCCAGCTCACCACGCTATAATTCCGTGGACAATGAGCAGTTCTTC. As protein: CASSPRYNSVDNEQFF.

The genes are TRBV4-3 and TRBJ2-7; 7 bases align to TRBD1. Germline values: CDR1 LGHNA, CDR2 YSLEER. This CDR3 spans 15 amino acids. The J segment lost 4 bases and the V segment lost 1 base, leaving 7 bases of the junction unmatched. CDR3 region: CASSQARDSMYEQYF. The CDR3 coding sequence is TGCGCCAGCAGCCAAGCCAGGGACAGTATGTACGAGCAGTACTTC.

The genes are TRBV2 and TRBJ2-3; the match to TRBD2 covers 14 bases. CDR3 length: 16 residues. Germline CDR1 and CDR2: SNHLY and FYNNEI. V was pared by 7 bases and J by 5 bases, with 8 bases of the junction left unmatched. The chain's CDR3 is CASTKWGLAGEDTQYF. The CDR3 DNA sequence: TGTGCCAGCACCAAGTGGGGACTAGCGGGAGAAGATACGCAGTATTTT.

This clone was detected a few times. The rearrangement uses TRBV28 and TRBJ1-2; possibly TRBD1 for D (6 bases). With 7 bases removed from V and 5 bases from J, the gap between germline ends came to 11 bases. CDR1 is MDHEN, CDR2 SYDVKM, per germline. This CDR3 has 12 residues. CDR3 nucleotide sequence: TGTGCCAGCAACGACAGGATGTATGGCTACACCTTC. It yields the protein CASNDRMYGYTF.

The V gene is TRBV11-1, the J gene TRBJ2-7; D possibly corresponds to TRBD2 (6 bases). Germline CDR1 SGHAT, CDR2 FQDESV (reference sequence). The CDR3 contains 15 residues. Trimming cost V 1 base and J 2 bases, with 12 bases left between them. CDR3 amino acids: CASSLGSAGTYEQYF. The DNA of the CDR3 is TGTGCCAGCAGCTTAGGGTCCGCGGGAACCTACGAGCAGTACTTC.

The rearrangement links TRBV28 to TRBJ2-1; a weak D match, TRBD1 (6 bases). Germline CDR1 is MDHEN and CDR2 is SYDVKM. The V end was cut by 7 bases, the J end by 7 bases, with 17 bases between. The CDR3 totals 14 residues. The CDR3 reads CASIRQGKRNEQFF. The DNA for the CDR3 is TGTGCCAGCATACGGCAGGGGAAGCGGAATGAGCAGTTCTTC.

This clone has a handful of counts. This chain joins TRBV2 and TRBJ1-4; D is undetermined. This CDR3 has 13 residues. The germline V gene has CDR1 SNHLY and CDR2 FYNNEI. Trimming removed 9 bases from V and 5 bases from J, with 13 bases in between. The CDR3 DNA reads as TGTGCCAGTAACAGTCTTCCGAATGAAAAACTGTTTTTT. This encodes CASNSLPNEKLFF.

The chain couples TRBV21-1 to TRBJ1-2; TRBD1, as called in the table, went unchecked against the DNA. TRBV21-1 is a pseudogene locus. This CDR3 has 12 amino acids. The CDR3 loop is CASSTRQYGYTF. In nucleotides, the CDR3 is TGTGCCAGCAGCACGAGACAGTATGGCTACACCTTC.

This clone was counted a single time. J is TRBJ2-2 and V is TRBV28; 8 bases line up with TRBD1. V lost 4 bases and J lost 5; bases outside the gene matches: 6. This CDR3 is built from 15 residues. The germline V gene encodes CDR1 MDHEN and CDR2 SYDVKM. For the CDR3, the DNA is TGTGCCAGCAGTTCCCAGGGGGCAGGGACCGGGGAGCTGTTTTTT. Residues: CASSSQGAGTGELFF.